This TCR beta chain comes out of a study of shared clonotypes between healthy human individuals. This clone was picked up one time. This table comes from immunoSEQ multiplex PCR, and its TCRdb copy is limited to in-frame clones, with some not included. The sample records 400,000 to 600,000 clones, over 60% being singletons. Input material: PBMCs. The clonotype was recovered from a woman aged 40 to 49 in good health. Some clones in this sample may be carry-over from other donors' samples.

In nucleotides, the CDR3 is TGTGCCAGCAGCCAAGGGGACCAGAGGGGCTACACCTTC. Translated: CASSQGDQRGYTF. The chain carries TRBV14 and TRBJ1-2, with TRBD1 as a possible D gene (5 bases). The CDR3 is 13 amino acids. From germline, CDR1 is SGHDN and CDR2 FVKESK. V lost 1 base, J lost 8 bases, and 11 bases lay in between.